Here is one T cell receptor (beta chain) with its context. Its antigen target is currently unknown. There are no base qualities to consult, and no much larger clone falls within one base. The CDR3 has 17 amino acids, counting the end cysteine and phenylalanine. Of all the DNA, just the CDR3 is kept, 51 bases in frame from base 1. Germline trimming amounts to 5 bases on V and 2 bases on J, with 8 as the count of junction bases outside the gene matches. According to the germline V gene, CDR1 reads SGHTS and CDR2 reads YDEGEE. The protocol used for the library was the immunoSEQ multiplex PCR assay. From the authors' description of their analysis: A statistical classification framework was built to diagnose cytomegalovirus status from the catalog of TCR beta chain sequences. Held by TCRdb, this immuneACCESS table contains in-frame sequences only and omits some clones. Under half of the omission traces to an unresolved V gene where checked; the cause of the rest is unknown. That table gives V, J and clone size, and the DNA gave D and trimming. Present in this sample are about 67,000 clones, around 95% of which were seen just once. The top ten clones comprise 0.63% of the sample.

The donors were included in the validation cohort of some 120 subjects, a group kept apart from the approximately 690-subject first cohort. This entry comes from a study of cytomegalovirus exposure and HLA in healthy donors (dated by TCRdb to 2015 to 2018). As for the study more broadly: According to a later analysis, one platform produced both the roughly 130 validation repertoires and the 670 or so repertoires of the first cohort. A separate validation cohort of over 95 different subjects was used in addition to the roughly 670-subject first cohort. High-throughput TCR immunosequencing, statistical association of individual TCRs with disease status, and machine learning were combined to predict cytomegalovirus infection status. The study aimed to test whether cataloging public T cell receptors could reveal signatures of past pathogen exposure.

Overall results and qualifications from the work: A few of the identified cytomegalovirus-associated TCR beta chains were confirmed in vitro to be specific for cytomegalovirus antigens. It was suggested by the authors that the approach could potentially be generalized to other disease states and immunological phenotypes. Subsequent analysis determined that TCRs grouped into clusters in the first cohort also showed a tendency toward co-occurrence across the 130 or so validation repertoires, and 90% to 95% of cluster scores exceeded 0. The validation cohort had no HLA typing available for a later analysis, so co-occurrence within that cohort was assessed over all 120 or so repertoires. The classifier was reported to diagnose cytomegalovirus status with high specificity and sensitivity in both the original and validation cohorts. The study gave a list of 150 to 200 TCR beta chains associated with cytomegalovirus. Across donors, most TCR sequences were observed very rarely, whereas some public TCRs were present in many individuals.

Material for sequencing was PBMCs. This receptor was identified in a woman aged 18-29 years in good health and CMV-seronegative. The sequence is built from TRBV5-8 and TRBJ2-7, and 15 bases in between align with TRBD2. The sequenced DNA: TGTGCCAGCAGTTTACCGGGACTAGCGGGGGGAGCCTACGAGCAGTACTTC. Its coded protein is CASSLPGLAGGAYEQYF.